The rows below give T cell receptor beta chains drawn from one sample of a study of blood T cells in healthy people across ages. TCRdb reprocessed the 5' RACE reads with MiXCR, giving one entry per CDR3 protein. Here the sample spans approximately 960,000 distinct CDR3 sequences, 25% to 30% being singletons. This sample was also put to use in a study of T cells of mothers and their children.

Source material: blood. These receptors all come from a woman in her 40s in good health. Both conserved end residues are part of each CDR3. A D gene is named only where the DNA matches it firmly. Expanded clones get a size class; other rows say once, few or many, or leave the size out.

size	D	J	V	DNA	CDR3
NA	NA	TRBJ1-4	TRBV5-1	TGCGCCAGCAGCTTGGTCCCGCAGGGCTCTAATGAAAAACGGTTTTTT	CASSLVPQGSNEKRFF
NA	NA	TRBJ2-1	TRBV18	TGTGCCAGCTCCCTGAATATCTACGGCGGAAACAATGAGCAGTTCTTC	CASSLNIYGGNNEQFF
NA	NA	TRBJ1-6	TRBV12-3/TRBV12-4	TGTGCCAGCAGTTTAGAGACAGGAGGGGGTTCACTTCTCCACTTT	CASSLETGGGSLLHF
NA	NA	TRBJ2-1	TRBV7-2	TGTGCCAGCAGCTTAGCAGGGGTCCAGGAGACCCAGTTCTTC	CASSLAGVQETQFF
few	NA	TRBJ1-1	TRBV18	TGTGCCAGCTCACCACCTTCAAGGGGAAACACTGAAGCTTTCTTT	CASSPPSRGNTEAFF
many	NA	TRBJ2-2	TRBV20-1	TGCAGTGCTAGAGATGCCCTAGCTCCGGGGGAGCTGTTTTTT	CSARDALAPGELFF
few	NA	TRBJ1-2	TRBV4-1	TGCGCCAGCAGCCAACTGTTCCGACAGCCCTGCGGCTACACCTTC	CASSQLFRQPCGYTF
many	NA	TRBJ1-2	TRBV6-4	TGTGCCAGCGGCCCTAACTATGGCTACACCTTC	CASGPNYGYTF
NA	TRBD2	TRBJ2-4	TRBV7-2	TGTGCCAGCAGCTTGTTTAGCGGGGGGGCCTACAATGAGCAGTACTTC	CASSLFSGGAYNEQYF
NA	NA	TRBJ1-5	TRBV15	TGTGCCACCAGCAGAGATGATGGGGGTGGAGGACAGCCTAACAATCAGCCCCAGCATTTT	CATSRDDGGGGQPNNQPQHF
NA	NA	TRBJ2-7	TRBV20-1	TGCAGTGCTAACCGGGACGGAAGCTACGAGCAGTACTTC	CSANRDGSYEQYF
few	NA	TRBJ1-2	TRBV6-2/TRBV6-3	TGTGCCAGCAGCTCAGGACAGATTAACTATGGCTACACCTTC	CASSSGQINYGYTF
few	NA	TRBJ1-1	TRBV14	TGTGCCAGCAGCCAAGAGGGCCGGGGGGCTTTCTTT	CASSQEGRGAFF
NA	TRBD1	TRBJ2-1	TRBV29-1	TGCAGCGGGGGGACAGGGGGCAATGAGCAGTTCTTC	CSGGTGGNEQFF
many	TRBD1	TRBJ2-7	TRBV5-5	TGTGCCAGCAGCCACAATACAGGGGTGGGCGAGCAGTACTTC	CASSHNTGVGEQYF
few	NA	TRBJ2-7	TRBV18	TGTGCCAGCTCACCCCAAGAGGGGAACCACGAGCAGTACTTC	CASSPQEGNHEQYF
few	TRBD1	TRBJ2-7	TRBV7-9	TGTACCAGCAGTCCCCTCGGACAGGGGGACACCTACGAGCAGTACTTC	CTSSPLGQGDTYEQYF
many	TRBD1	TRBJ1-2	TRBV5-6	TGTGCCAGCGAGTCGACAGGGCGAAAACTTAACTATGGCTACACCTTC	CASESTGRKLNYGYTF
many	TRBD2	TRBJ2-7	TRBV7-8	TGTGCCAGCAGCCCCCCGACCCTAGCGGGGGGCTACGAGCAGTACTTC	CASSPPTLAGGYEQYF
NA	TRBD1	TRBJ1-1	TRBV5-1	TGCGCCAGCAGCAGCGGACAGGGGGCGGGGGCTGAAGCTTTCTTT	CASSSGQGAGAEAFF
NA	TRBD1	TRBJ1-1	TRBV20-1	TGCAGTGCTAGAGATAGAGCGACAGGGGACACTGAAGCTTTCTTT	CSARDRATGDTEAFF
NA	NA	TRBJ2-1	TRBV28	TGTGCCAGCACCCCGGACAAACCCTACAATGAGCAGTTCTTC	CASTPDKPYNEQFF
NA	TRBD2	TRBJ2-5	TRBV7-3	TGTGCCAGCAGCCCCGGGACTAGCGGGGTACAAGAGACCCAGTACTTC	CASSPGTSGVQETQYF
NA	NA	TRBJ2-1	TRBV5-1	TGCGCCAGCAGCTTAAGGACACAAAAATGGGATGAGCAGTTCTTC	CASSLRTQKWDEQFF
many	NA	TRBJ1-2	TRBV4-3	TGCGCCAGCAGCCCTGGGACAACTCGGTACACCTTC	CASSPGTTRYTF
once	TRBD2	TRBJ2-7	TRBV9	TGTGCCAGCAGCGTCACGACTAGCGGGGGGGCTTACAATGAGCAGTACTTC	CASSVTTSGGAYNEQYF
few	TRBD2	TRBJ2-1	TRBV7-6	TGTGCCAGCAGCTTAGGTCGGACTAGCTCCTACAATGAGCAGTTCTTC	CASSLGRTSSYNEQFF
NA	NA	TRBJ2-6	TRBV7-3	TGTGCCAGCAGCTTAGGCAGTAACTCTGGGGCCAACGTCCTGACTTTC	CASSLGSNSGANVLTF
few	NA	TRBJ2-5	TRBV5-1	TGCGCCAGCAGCCCTGGGACGGCGCGACAAGAGACCCAGTACTTC	CASSPGTARQETQYF
many	NA	TRBJ2-1	TRBV11-2	TGTGCCAGCAGCTTAATAATCTCTGACTACTACAATGAGCAGTTCTTC	CASSLIISDYYNEQFF
NA	NA	TRBJ1-1	TRBV12-3/TRBV12-4	TGTGCCAGTCACCGGGGAGGGTCGTTGAACACTGAAGCTTTCTTT	CASHRGGSLNTEAFF
NA	TRBD2	TRBJ2-1	TRBV28	TGTGCCAGCAGTTTTCGGGGGGGCGTCTATGAGCAGTTCTTC	CASSFRGGVYEQFF
once	NA	TRBJ2-7	TRBV5-1	TGCGCCAGCAGCCAAGATTGGGGGATACTCTACGAGCAGTACTTC	CASSQDWGILYEQYF
few	TRBD1	TRBJ1-5	TRBV5-1	TGCGCCAGCAGCTTGGATGGGACAGGTTACAATCAGCCCCAGCATTTT	CASSLDGTGYNQPQHF
few	NA	TRBJ2-3	TRBV7-2	TGTGCCAGCAGTCGGGGGAAAGGCACAGATACGCAGTATTTT	CASSRGKGTDTQYF
few	NA	TRBJ2-1	TRBV18	TGTGCCAGCTCACCGGTCGACAGCCGAGAGCAGTTCTTC	CASSPVDSREQFF
many	NA	TRBJ2-1	TRBV20-1	TGCAGTGCTAGTGACCGGGACATACACCTCTACAATGAGCAGTTCTTC	CSASDRDIHLYNEQFF
few	NA	TRBJ2-1	TRBV7-2	TGTGCCAGCAGCATTGGACTTAACTACAATGAGCAGTTCTTC	CASSIGLNYNEQFF
many	TRBD1	TRBJ1-1	TRBV7-8	TGTGCCAGCAGCTACGACAGGGGGGTCACTGAAGCTTTCTTT	CASSYDRGVTEAFF
NA	NA	TRBJ1-6	TRBV7-6	TGTGCCAGCAGCTTAGAGACCGAGTCACCCCTCCACTTT	CASSLETESPLHF
many	TRBD1	TRBJ2-1	TRBV7-9	TGTGCCAGCAGCCCCGACGGACAGGGGGGCTACAATGAGCAGTTCTTC	CASSPDGQGGYNEQFF
NA	NA	TRBJ2-3	TRBV7-9	TGTGCCAGCATACCGGGGAAGACACCAGATACGCAGTATTTT	CASIPGKTPDTQYF
few	NA	TRBJ2-1	TRBV5-5	TGTGCCAGCAGCTCTCGTTCCCTTTCCTACAATGAGCAGTTCTTC	CASSSRSLSYNEQFF
many	NA	TRBJ1-1	TRBV6-1	TGTGCCAGCACCGAACTTGATGGGGGTTGGACTGAAGCTTTCTTT	CASTELDGGWTEAFF
many	NA	TRBJ1-2	TRBV29-1	TGCAGCGTCTACAGCTATGGCTACACCTTC	CSVYSYGYTF
few	NA	TRBJ2-7	TRBV12-3/TRBV12-4	TGTGCCAGCAGTTTTGGGTGGGGGGGCCTGTACGAGCAGTACTTC	CASSFGWGGLYEQYF
few	NA	TRBJ1-1	TRBV5-1	TGCGCCAGCAGCCCGGGACACCAATATCCCACTGAAGCTTTCTTT	CASSPGHQYPTEAFF
NA	NA	TRBJ2-7	TRBV5-4	TGTGCCAGCAGCTTGGATTGGGAGCCCCAGTACTTC	CASSLDWEPQYF
NA	NA	TRBJ2-7	TRBV21-1	TGTGCCAGCAGCAAAGGGCACGGGACTAGCGGGAGGGCCGGGAACGAGCAGTACTTC	CASSKGHGTSGRAGNEQYF
many	TRBD1	TRBJ2-7	TRBV9	TGTGCCAGCAGCGTAGGGGAGACAGGGTGGTACGAGCAGTACTTC	CASSVGETGWYEQYF
NA	TRBD2	TRBJ2-1	TRBV11-2	TGTGCCAGCAGCCACCAGCGGGGAACCTACAATGAGCAGTTCTTC	CASSHQRGTYNEQFF
NA	NA	TRBJ2-6	TRBV19	TGTGCCAGTAATGGCCTCTCCTCTGGGGCCAACGTCCTGACTTTC	CASNGLSSGANVLTF
many	NA	TRBJ2-5	TRBV7-9	TGTGCCAGCAGCTTAGTGGTGGACAGCCAAGAGACCCAGTACTTC	CASSLVVDSQETQYF
NA	TRBD2	TRBJ2-1	TRBV4-3	TGCGCCAGCAGCCAACACCACGCGGCGGGGGGGACGTTGTATGATGAGCAGTTCTTC	CASSQHHAAGGTLYDEQFF